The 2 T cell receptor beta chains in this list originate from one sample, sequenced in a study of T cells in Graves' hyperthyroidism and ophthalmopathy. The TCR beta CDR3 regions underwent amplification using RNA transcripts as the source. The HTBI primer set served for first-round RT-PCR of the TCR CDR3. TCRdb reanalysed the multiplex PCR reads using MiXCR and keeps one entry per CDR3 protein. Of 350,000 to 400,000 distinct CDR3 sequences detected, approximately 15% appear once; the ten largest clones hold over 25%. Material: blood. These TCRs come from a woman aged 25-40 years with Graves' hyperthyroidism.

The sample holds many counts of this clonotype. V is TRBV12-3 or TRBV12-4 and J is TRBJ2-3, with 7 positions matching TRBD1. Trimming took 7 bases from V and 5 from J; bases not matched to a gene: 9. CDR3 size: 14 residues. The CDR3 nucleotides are TGTGCCAGCACCCACGGGACAGATTTAGATACGCAGTATTTT. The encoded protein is CASTHGTDLDTQYF.

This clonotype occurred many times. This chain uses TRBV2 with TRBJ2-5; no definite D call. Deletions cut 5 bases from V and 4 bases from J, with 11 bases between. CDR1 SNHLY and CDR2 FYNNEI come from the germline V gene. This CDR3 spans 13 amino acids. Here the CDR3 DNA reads TGTGCCAGCAGTCGCCTGGTGGGAGAGACCCAGTACTTC. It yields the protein CASSRLVGETQYF.